Listed below are T cell receptor beta chains from one sample, sequenced in a study of T cell responses to AZD1222 COVID-19 vaccine. TCRdb keeps only in-frame clones here, not all; method: immunoSEQ multiplex PCR. In the table there are around 130,000 clones, roughly 92% of which are singletons. Sequencing was performed on peripheral blood, taken on day 0 of AZD1222 vaccination. The receptors originated from an adult in good health. CDR3s include the opening cysteine and the closing phenylalanine or tryptophan. Fields, in order: clone size, J gene, V gene, D gene, CDR3 DNA, CDR3 protein. The D gene is left open where the match is weak. Clone size is not always given. Where it is, it says once, few, many or a class for expanded clones.

abundance: NA
j_gene: TRBJ2-2
v_gene: TRBV10-3
d_gene: NA
CDR3nt: TGTGCCATCAGTGCTGGGGAACTAGACACCGGGGAGCTGTTTTTT
CDR3aa: CAISAGELDTGELFF

abundance: NA
j_gene: TRBJ1-6
v_gene: TRBV18
d_gene: TRBD1
CDR3nt: TGTGCCAGCTCAGACAGGGTTGATAATTCACCCCTCCACTTT
CDR3aa: CASSDRVDNSPLHF

abundance: once
j_gene: TRBJ1-5
v_gene: TRBV4-1
d_gene: NA
CDR3nt: TGCGCCAGCAGCCAGGCAGTCCTGAGCAATCAGCCCCAGCATTTT
CDR3aa: CASSQAVLSNQPQHF

abundance: NA
j_gene: TRBJ1-3
v_gene: TRBV2
d_gene: NA
CDR3nt: TGTGCCAGCAGTGGTCCGTACTCTGGAAACACCATATATTTT
CDR3aa: CASSGPYSGNTIYF

abundance: NA
j_gene: TRBJ2-3
v_gene: TRBV9
d_gene: NA
CDR3nt: TGTGCCAGCAGCCACCGATCTGGAGGGAGTGGGTCAGATACGCAGTATTTT
CDR3aa: CASSHRSGGSGSDTQYF

abundance: NA
j_gene: TRBJ2-2
v_gene: TRBV7-3
d_gene: NA
CDR3nt: TGTGCCAGCAGCCGGGACACCGGGGAGCTGTTTTTT
CDR3aa: CASSRDTGELFF

abundance: once
j_gene: TRBJ2-1
v_gene: TRBV5-6
d_gene: NA
CDR3nt: TGTGCCAGCAGCTTTGGGATCGAGACAGCGGCGTTCTTC
CDR3aa: CASSFGIETAAFF

abundance: NA
j_gene: TRBJ2-1
v_gene: TRBV18
d_gene: NA
CDR3nt: TGTGCCAGCTCATCGCGTACCGCTGAGCAGTTCTTC
CDR3aa: CASSSRTAEQFF

abundance: NA
j_gene: TRBJ1-6
v_gene: TRBV6-5
d_gene: TRBD1
CDR3nt: TGTGCCACCCCGGGACAGCAAAATTCACCCCTCCACTTT
CDR3aa: CATPGQQNSPLHF

abundance: NA
j_gene: TRBJ1-5
v_gene: TRBV2
d_gene: TRBD1
CDR3nt: TGTGCCAGCAGCCGGACAGGATTTAGCAATCAGCCCCAGCATTTT
CDR3aa: CASSRTGFSNQPQHF

abundance: NA
j_gene: TRBJ1-1
v_gene: TRBV5-1
d_gene: TRBD1
CDR3nt: TGCGCCAGCAGCTTGGCCGAGACAGGGGGCGCGGACACTGAAGCTTTCTTT
CDR3aa: CASSLAETGGADTEAFF

abundance: once
j_gene: TRBJ2-2
v_gene: TRBV12-1
d_gene: NA
CDR3nt: TGTGCCAGCAGCTTTCTAGCGGGAGTCCCTTTGAACACCGGGGAGCTGTTTTTT
CDR3aa: CASSFLAGVPLNTGELFF

abundance: NA
j_gene: TRBJ1-5
v_gene: TRBV7-2
d_gene: NA
CDR3nt: TGTGCCAGCAGCTTAGCAGGGTGGAGCAATCAGCCCCAGCATTTT
CDR3aa: CASSLAGWSNQPQHF

abundance: NA
j_gene: TRBJ1-2
v_gene: TRBV5-6
d_gene: NA
CDR3nt: TGTGCCAGCAGCTTGTGGGCCGACCATGGCTACACCTTC
CDR3aa: CASSLWADHGYTF

abundance: NA
j_gene: TRBJ1-2
v_gene: TRBV7-3
d_gene: NA
CDR3nt: TGTGCCAGCAGCTTAGAAGGCTCTCTACCTGGGTATGGCTACACCTTC
CDR3aa: CASSLEGSLPGYGYTF

abundance: NA
j_gene: TRBJ1-5
v_gene: TRBV2
d_gene: NA
CDR3nt: TGTGCCAGCAGTGAAGGGAATGGCCTCAATCAGCCCCAGCATTTT
CDR3aa: CASSEGNGLNQPQHF

abundance: NA
j_gene: TRBJ1-1
v_gene: TRBV3-1/TRBV3-2
d_gene: NA
CDR3nt: TGTGCCAGCAGCCGGAGGATGAACACTGAAGCTTTCTTT
CDR3aa: CASSRRMNTEAFF

abundance: NA
j_gene: TRBJ1-3
v_gene: TRBV7-9
d_gene: NA
CDR3nt: TGTGCCAGCACCCTACAGAGCTCTGGAAACACCATATATTTT
CDR3aa: CASTLQSSGNTIYF

abundance: once
j_gene: TRBJ2-2
v_gene: TRBV3-1/TRBV3-2
d_gene: NA
CDR3nt: TGTGCCAGCAGAGACGGGACCGCCGGGGAGCTGTTTTTT
CDR3aa: CASRDGTAGELFF

abundance: NA
j_gene: TRBJ1-5
v_gene: TRBV7-9
d_gene: NA
CDR3nt: TGTGCCAGCAGCCCCATGGGAGATCAGCCCCAGCATTTT
CDR3aa: CASSPMGDQPQHF

abundance: NA
j_gene: TRBJ2-3
v_gene: TRBV19
d_gene: TRBD2
CDR3nt: TGTGCCAGTAGTAAGGGACTAGCGGTAAGCACAGATACGCAGTATTTT
CDR3aa: CASSKGLAVSTDTQYF

abundance: NA
j_gene: TRBJ2-1
v_gene: TRBV10-3
d_gene: TRBD2
CDR3nt: TGTGCCATCAGTGCGGCGGGGGGGAACTACAATGAGCAGTTCTTC
CDR3aa: CAISAAGGNYNEQFF

abundance: once
j_gene: TRBJ1-2
v_gene: TRBV15
d_gene: NA
CDR3nt: TGTGCCACCAGCAGAGATCCGACAGGCGCTAACTATGGCTACACCTTC
CDR3aa: CATSRDPTGANYGYTF

abundance: NA
j_gene: TRBJ2-5
v_gene: TRBV5-1
d_gene: TRBD2
CDR3nt: TGCGCCAGCAGCACCTCTAGCGGGGGCCAAGAGACCCAGTACTTC
CDR3aa: CASSTSSGGQETQYF

abundance: NA
j_gene: TRBJ1-3
v_gene: TRBV19
d_gene: NA
CDR3nt: TGTGCCAGTAGTATACCCCCCGGGGCTCCAGGAAACACCATATATTTT
CDR3aa: CASSIPPGAPGNTIYF

abundance: NA
j_gene: TRBJ2-5
v_gene: TRBV30
d_gene: NA
CDR3nt: TGTGCCTGGAGCCCCGGAGGGGAGACCCAGTACTTC
CDR3aa: CAWSPGGETQYF

abundance: NA
j_gene: TRBJ2-7
v_gene: TRBV7-8
d_gene: TRBD2
CDR3nt: TGTGCCAGCAGCTTAACTAGCGGGGGGGATACTGGGTACGAGCAGTACTTC
CDR3aa: CASSLTSGGDTGYEQYF

abundance: NA
j_gene: TRBJ2-1
v_gene: TRBV18
d_gene: NA
CDR3nt: TGTGCCAGCTCACCACCTGCGGTCGATGAGCAGTTCTTC
CDR3aa: CASSPPAVDEQFF

abundance: NA
j_gene: TRBJ1-2
v_gene: TRBV6-6
d_gene: TRBD1
CDR3nt: TGTGCCAGCAGTTCACCAGACAGGGGGAAGGGGGGCTACACCTTC
CDR3aa: CASSSPDRGKGGYTF

abundance: NA
j_gene: TRBJ1-1
v_gene: TRBV19
d_gene: NA
CDR3nt: TGTGCCAGTAGTATACGGGTGGGCACTGAAGCTTTCTTT
CDR3aa: CASSIRVGTEAFF

abundance: NA
j_gene: TRBJ2-3
v_gene: TRBV5-4
d_gene: TRBD2
CDR3nt: TGTGCCAGCAGCTTGGCACTAGCGGGGGGTACAGATACGCAGTATTTT
CDR3aa: CASSLALAGGTDTQYF

abundance: NA
j_gene: TRBJ2-1
v_gene: TRBV19
d_gene: NA
CDR3nt: TGTGCCAGTAGTATAGGCGGTGGCTCCTACAATGAGCAGTTCTTC
CDR3aa: CASSIGGGSYNEQFF

abundance: NA
j_gene: TRBJ2-7
v_gene: TRBV4-2
d_gene: NA
CDR3nt: TGTGCCAGCAGCCAAGATATGTTCGGGTACGAGCAGTACTTC
CDR3aa: CASSQDMFGYEQYF

abundance: NA
j_gene: TRBJ1-5
v_gene: TRBV19
d_gene: NA
CDR3nt: TGTGCCAGTAGTATTAGTAGCAATCAGCCCCAGCATTTT
CDR3aa: CASSISSNQPQHF

abundance: NA
j_gene: TRBJ1-5
v_gene: TRBV9
d_gene: NA
CDR3nt: TGTGCCAGCAGCGTAGGGCCGGAGGGACAGCCCCAGCATTTT
CDR3aa: CASSVGPEGQPQHF

abundance: NA
j_gene: TRBJ2-1
v_gene: TRBV24-1
d_gene: TRBD1
CDR3nt: TGTGCCGCCGGGACAGAATACAATGAGCAGTTCTTC
CDR3aa: CAAGTEYNEQFF